The rows below give T cell receptor beta chains drawn from one sample of a study of cytomegalovirus exposure and HLA in healthy donors. Sequencing was performed with immunoSEQ multiplex PCR; in TCRdb, only in-frame clones are kept and a portion is missing. The repertoire holds 250,000 to 400,000 clones, with around 90% as singletons. What was sequenced was PBMCs. These receptors were collected from a man aged 25-40 years in good health and CMV-seronegative. The CDR3 runs from the conserved cysteine through the conserved F or W. Fields, in order: J gene, V gene, clone size, CDR3 protein. Rows give clone size only sometimes, using once, few, many, or a class for an expanded clone.

j_gene: TRBJ2-7
v_gene: TRBV5-1
abundance: .
CDR3aa: CASKSTATYEQYF

j_gene: TRBJ2-7
v_gene: TRBV27
abundance: .
CDR3aa: CASRTPRGAAYEQYF

j_gene: TRBJ1-6
v_gene: TRBV9
abundance: .
CDR3aa: CASSETVQNSPLHF

j_gene: TRBJ1-5
v_gene: TRBV19
abundance: once
CDR3aa: CASSRLGTGIDQPQHF

j_gene: TRBJ1-2
v_gene: TRBV10-1
abundance: few
CDR3aa: CASSESGQGYGYTF

j_gene: TRBJ2-1
v_gene: TRBV2
abundance: .
CDR3aa: CASSEAFGGDEQFF

j_gene: TRBJ1-6
v_gene: TRBV2
abundance: many
CDR3aa: CASSRQGGNSPLHF

j_gene: TRBJ2-7
v_gene: TRBV29-1
abundance: .
CDR3aa: CSVPGPGSHEQYF

j_gene: TRBJ1-6
v_gene: TRBV27
abundance: .
CDR3aa: CASTRGSEGPGGSPLHF

j_gene: TRBJ1-6
v_gene: TRBV27
abundance: .
CDR3aa: CASSYRTGGISPLHF

j_gene: TRBJ1-1
v_gene: TRBV7-9
abundance: .
CDR3aa: CASSFRQEIQAFF

j_gene: TRBJ2-5
v_gene: TRBV4-2
abundance: few
CDR3aa: CASSLGTSGGQKTQYF

j_gene: TRBJ2-7
v_gene: TRBV19
abundance: .
CDR3aa: CASGTGFEQYF

j_gene: TRBJ1-6
v_gene: TRBV27
abundance: few
CDR3aa: CASSLRFYSPLHF

j_gene: TRBJ1-5
v_gene: TRBV14
abundance: .
CDR3aa: CASSETGTYQPQHF

j_gene: TRBJ2-7
v_gene: TRBV7-2
abundance: .
CDR3aa: CASSVTVTTGSYEQYF

j_gene: TRBJ1-3
v_gene: TRBV29-1
abundance: .
CDR3aa: CSAEARGARNTIYF

j_gene: TRBJ1-4
v_gene: TRBV7-2
abundance: .
CDR3aa: CASSLSRKEKLFF

j_gene: TRBJ2-7
v_gene: TRBV14
abundance: .
CDR3aa: CASSPRQVLIHEQYF

j_gene: TRBJ1-1
v_gene: TRBV5-4
abundance: .
CDR3aa: CASSLRATTEAFF

j_gene: TRBJ1-1
v_gene: TRBV7-9
abundance: .
CDR3aa: CASSLVQGGAEAFF

j_gene: TRBJ1-5
v_gene: TRBV7-9
abundance: .
CDR3aa: CASSPGQGLTQPQHF

j_gene: TRBJ2-7
v_gene: TRBV25-1
abundance: few
CDR3aa: CASRREDREQYF

j_gene: TRBJ2-7
v_gene: TRBV18
abundance: few
CDR3aa: CASSPPGGQGDEQYF

j_gene: TRBJ1-1
v_gene: TRBV18
abundance: .
CDR3aa: CASSPLQGSTFF

j_gene: TRBJ1-5
v_gene: TRBV6-5
abundance: .
CDR3aa: CARRGSNLQPQHF

j_gene: TRBJ2-1
v_gene: TRBV5-4
abundance: .
CDR3aa: CAGSPPRGTYNEQFF

j_gene: TRBJ1-5
v_gene: TRBV5-6
abundance: .
CDR3aa: CASSRDRGRNQPQHF

j_gene: TRBJ1-5
v_gene: TRBV7-2
abundance: .
CDR3aa: CASSQSLQGRGFAEPQHF

j_gene: TRBJ2-7
v_gene: TRBV19
abundance: .
CDR3aa: CASSIDLRVPYEQYF

j_gene: TRBJ1-5
v_gene: TRBV7-2
abundance: .
CDR3aa: CASSLGRNQPQHF

j_gene: TRBJ1-2
v_gene: TRBV6-6
abundance: .
CDR3aa: CASSYSQDLYGYTF

j_gene: TRBJ2-5
v_gene: TRBV9
abundance: .
CDR3aa: CASSVGRGSAGAGETQYF

j_gene: TRBJ1-5
v_gene: TRBV30
abundance: .
CDR3aa: CAWATGRNQPQHF

j_gene: TRBJ2-1
v_gene: TRBV5-6
abundance: .
CDR3aa: CASSHRQGFYNEQFF

j_gene: TRBJ1-5
v_gene: TRBV15
abundance: .
CDR3aa: CATSRQFQPQHF

j_gene: TRBJ1-3
v_gene: TRBV6-4
abundance: .
CDR3aa: CASDYLGNTIYF

j_gene: TRBJ2-1
v_gene: TRBV6-4
abundance: .
CDR3aa: CASRQKVSSYNEQFF

j_gene: TRBJ1-6
v_gene: TRBV10-3
abundance: few
CDR3aa: CAISESGTGGSPLHF

j_gene: TRBJ2-4
v_gene: TRBV6-4
abundance: .
CDR3aa: CASRIQGLRDIQYF

j_gene: TRBJ2-5
v_gene: TRBV20-1
abundance: .
CDR3aa: CSARVQETQYF

j_gene: TRBJ2-1
v_gene: TRBV15
abundance: .
CDR3aa: CATSRGTSRGEQFF

j_gene: TRBJ1-6
v_gene: TRBV6-6
abundance: few
CDR3aa: CASSTDRATNSPLHF

j_gene: TRBJ1-2
v_gene: TRBV9
abundance: .
CDR3aa: CASSATGGTPRF

j_gene: TRBJ1-5
v_gene: TRBV5-6
abundance: once
CDR3aa: CASSFGDSNQPQHF

j_gene: TRBJ2-3
v_gene: TRBV19
abundance: .
CDR3aa: CASSWGRGSTDTQYF

j_gene: TRBJ2-7
v_gene: TRBV7-8
abundance: .
CDR3aa: CASSLGGQAQYF

j_gene: TRBJ1-5
v_gene: TRBV2
abundance: .
CDR3aa: CASRAGDGGSNQPQHF